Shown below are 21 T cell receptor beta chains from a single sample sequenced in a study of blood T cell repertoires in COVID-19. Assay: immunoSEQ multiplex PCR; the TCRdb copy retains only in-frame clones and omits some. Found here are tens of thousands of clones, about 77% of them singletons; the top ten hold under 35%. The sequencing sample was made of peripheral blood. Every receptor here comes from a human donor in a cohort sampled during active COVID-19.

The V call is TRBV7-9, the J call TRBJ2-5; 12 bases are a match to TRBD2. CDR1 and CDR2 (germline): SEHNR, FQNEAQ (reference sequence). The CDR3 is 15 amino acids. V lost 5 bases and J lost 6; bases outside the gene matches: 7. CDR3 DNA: TGTGCCAGCAGCCCTAGCGGGGGGGGGCGAAAGACCCAGTACTTC. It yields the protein CASSPSGGGRKTQYF.

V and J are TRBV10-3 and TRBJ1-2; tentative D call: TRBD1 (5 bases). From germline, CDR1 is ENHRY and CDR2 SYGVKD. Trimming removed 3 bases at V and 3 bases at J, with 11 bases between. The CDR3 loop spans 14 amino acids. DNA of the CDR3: TGTGCCATCAGTGAAGGGGAGGGAGACTATGGCTACACCTTC. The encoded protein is CAISEGEGDYGYTF.

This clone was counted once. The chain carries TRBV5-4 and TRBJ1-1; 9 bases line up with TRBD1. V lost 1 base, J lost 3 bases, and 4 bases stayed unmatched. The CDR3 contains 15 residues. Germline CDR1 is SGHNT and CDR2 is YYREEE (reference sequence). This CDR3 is CASSLLDRGDTEAFF. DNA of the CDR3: TGTGCCAGCAGCTTGCTGGACAGGGGTGACACTGAAGCTTTCTTT. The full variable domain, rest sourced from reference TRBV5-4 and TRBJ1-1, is ETGVTQSPTHLIKTRGQQVTLRCSSQSGHNTVSWYQQALGQGPQFIFQYYREEENGRGNFPPRFSGLQFPNYSSELNVNALELDDSALYLCASSLLDRGDTEAFFGQGTRLTVV.

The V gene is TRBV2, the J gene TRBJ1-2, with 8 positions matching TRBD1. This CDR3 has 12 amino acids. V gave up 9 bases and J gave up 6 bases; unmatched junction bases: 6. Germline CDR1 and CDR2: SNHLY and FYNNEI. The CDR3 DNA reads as TGTGCCAGTCGGGCAGGGGGCGATGGCTACACCTTC. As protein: CASRAGGDGYTF.

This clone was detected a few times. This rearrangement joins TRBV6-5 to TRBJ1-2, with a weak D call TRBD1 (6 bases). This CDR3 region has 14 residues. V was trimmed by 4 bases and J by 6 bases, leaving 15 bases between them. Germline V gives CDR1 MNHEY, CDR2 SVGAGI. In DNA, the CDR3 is TGTGCCAGCAGTTCCTCGGGACACCGAAATGGCTACACCTTC. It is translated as CASSSSGHRNGYTF.

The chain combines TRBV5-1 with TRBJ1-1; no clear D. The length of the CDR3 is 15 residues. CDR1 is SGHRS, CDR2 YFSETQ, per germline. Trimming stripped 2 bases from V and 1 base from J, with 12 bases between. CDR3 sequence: CASSFGTAENTEAFF. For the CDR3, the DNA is TGCGCCAGCAGCTTCGGTACCGCGGAGAACACTGAAGCTTTCTTT.

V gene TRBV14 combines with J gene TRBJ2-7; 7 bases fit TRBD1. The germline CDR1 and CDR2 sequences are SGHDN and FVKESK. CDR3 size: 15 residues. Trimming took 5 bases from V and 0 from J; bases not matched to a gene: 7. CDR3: CASSTQTGHSYEQYF. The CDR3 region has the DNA TGTGCCAGCAGCACTCAGACAGGGCACTCCTACGAGCAGTACTTC.

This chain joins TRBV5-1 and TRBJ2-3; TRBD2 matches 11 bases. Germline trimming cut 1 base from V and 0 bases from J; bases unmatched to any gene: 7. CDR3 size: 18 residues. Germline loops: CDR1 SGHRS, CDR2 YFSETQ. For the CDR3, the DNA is TGCGCCAGCAGCTTGAGGCTAGCGGGGGGATCTAGCACAGATACGCAGTATTTT. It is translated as CASSLRLAGGSSTDTQYF.

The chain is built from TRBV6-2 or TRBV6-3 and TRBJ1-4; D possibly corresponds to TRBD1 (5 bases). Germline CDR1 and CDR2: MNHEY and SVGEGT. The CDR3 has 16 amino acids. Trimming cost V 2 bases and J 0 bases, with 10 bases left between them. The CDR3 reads CASSYATGATNEKLFF. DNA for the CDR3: TGTGCCAGCAGTTACGCCACAGGTGCAACTAATGAAAAACTGTTTTTT.

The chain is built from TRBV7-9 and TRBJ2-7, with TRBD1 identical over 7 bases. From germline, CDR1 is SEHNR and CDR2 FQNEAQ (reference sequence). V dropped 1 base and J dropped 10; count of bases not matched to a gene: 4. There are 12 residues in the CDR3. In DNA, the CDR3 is TGTGCCAGCAGCTTAGACAGGGGTCGACAGTACTTC. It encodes CASSLDRGRQYF.

For the CDR3, the DNA is TGCAGCGTTGAGCTCGACGGGACAGGGTCCTACGAGCAGTACTTC. Amino acids: CSVELDGTGSYEQYF. This chain joins TRBV29-1 and TRBJ2-7, with 9 bases aligning to TRBD1. This CDR3 is built from 15 residues. Germline loops: CDR1 SQVTM, CDR2 ANQGSEA. V lost 3 bases and J lost 1; bases outside the gene matches: 7.

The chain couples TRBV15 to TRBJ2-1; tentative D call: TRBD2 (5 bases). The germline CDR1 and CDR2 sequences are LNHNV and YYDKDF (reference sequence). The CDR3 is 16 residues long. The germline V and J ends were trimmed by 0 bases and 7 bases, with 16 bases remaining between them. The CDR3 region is CATSRDRRTPRNEQFF. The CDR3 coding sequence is TGTGCCACCAGCAGAGATCGGAGGACTCCAAGAAATGAGCAGTTCTTC.

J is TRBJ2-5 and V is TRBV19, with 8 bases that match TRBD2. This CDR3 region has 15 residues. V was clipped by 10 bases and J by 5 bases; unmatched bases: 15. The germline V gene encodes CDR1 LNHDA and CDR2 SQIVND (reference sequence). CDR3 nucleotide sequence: TGTGCCACCGCGGGCCAGCGGGGGTCCGGGGAGACCCAGTACTTC. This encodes CATAGQRGSGETQYF.

CDR3 loop: CASSVARGSGISYEQYF. The CDR3 DNA sequence: TGTGCCAGCAGCGTAGCGCGTGGTAGCGGGATTTCCTACGAGCAGTACTTC. V is TRBV9 and J is TRBJ2-7, with TRBD2 matching over 8 bases. Unmatched junction bases numbered 9, after V lost 0 bases and J lost 1 base. Germline CDR1 reads SGDLS; CDR2 reads YYNGEE. This CDR3 has 17 amino acids.

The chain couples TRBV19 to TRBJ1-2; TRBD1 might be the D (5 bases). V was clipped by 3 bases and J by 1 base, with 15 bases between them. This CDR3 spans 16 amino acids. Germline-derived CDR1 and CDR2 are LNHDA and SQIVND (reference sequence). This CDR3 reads CASSIGGVRGNYGYTF. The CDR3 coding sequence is TGTGCCAGTAGTATCGGGGGGGTTAGGGGTAACTATGGCTACACCTTC.

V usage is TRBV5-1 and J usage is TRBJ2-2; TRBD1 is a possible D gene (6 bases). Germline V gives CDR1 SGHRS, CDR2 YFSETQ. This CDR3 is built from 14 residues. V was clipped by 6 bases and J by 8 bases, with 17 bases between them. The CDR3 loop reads CASTREGVSGELFF. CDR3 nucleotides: TGCGCCAGCACCAGAGAGGGGGTCTCGGGGGAGCTGTTTTTT.

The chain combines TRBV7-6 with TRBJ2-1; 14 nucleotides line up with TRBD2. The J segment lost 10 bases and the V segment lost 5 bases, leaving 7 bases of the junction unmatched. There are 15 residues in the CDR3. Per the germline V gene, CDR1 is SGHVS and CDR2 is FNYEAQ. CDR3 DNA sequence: TGTGCCAGCAGCGGTGGACTAGCGGGGGGAGGGGAGCAGTTCTTC. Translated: CASSGGLAGGGEQFF. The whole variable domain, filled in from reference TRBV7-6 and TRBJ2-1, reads GAGVSQSPRYKVTKRGQDVALRCDPISGHVSLYWYRQALGQGPEFLTYFNYEAQQDKSGLPNDRFSAERPEGSISTLTIQRTEQRDSAMYRCASSGGLAGGGEQFFGPGTRLTVL.

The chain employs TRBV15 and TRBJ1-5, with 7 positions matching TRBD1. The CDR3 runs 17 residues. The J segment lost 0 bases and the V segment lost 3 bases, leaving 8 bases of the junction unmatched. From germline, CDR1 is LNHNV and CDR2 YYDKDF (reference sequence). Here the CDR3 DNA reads TGTGCCACCAGCAGCCTTCTGGGACAGTATAGCAATCAGCCCCAGCATTTT. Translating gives CATSSLLGQYSNQPQHF. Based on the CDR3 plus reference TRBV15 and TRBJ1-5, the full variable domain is DAMVIQNPRYQVTQFGKPVTLSCSQTLNHNVMYWYQQKSSQAPKLLFHYYDKDFNNEADTPDNFQSRRPNTSFCFLDIRSPGLGDTAMYLCATSSLLGQYSNQPQHFGDGTRLSIL.

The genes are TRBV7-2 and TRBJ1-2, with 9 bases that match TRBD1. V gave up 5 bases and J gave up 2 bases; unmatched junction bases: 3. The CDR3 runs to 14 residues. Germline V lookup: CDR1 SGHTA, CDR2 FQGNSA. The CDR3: CASSVDRGNYGYTF. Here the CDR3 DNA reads TGTGCCAGCAGCGTTGACAGGGGGAACTATGGCTACACCTTC.

The CDR3 is CASSQAGVNEAFF. In DNA form, the CDR3 reads TGTGCCAGCAGCCAAGCAGGGGTTAATGAAGCTTTCTTT. The V gene is TRBV3-1 (or the pseudogene TRBV3-2), the J gene TRBJ1-1; TRBD1 might be the D (6 bases). The length of the CDR3 is 13 residues. CDR1 is LGHDT and CDR2 is YNNKEL in the germline V gene (reference sequence). Trimming took 1 base from V and 7 from J, leaving 10 bases between them.

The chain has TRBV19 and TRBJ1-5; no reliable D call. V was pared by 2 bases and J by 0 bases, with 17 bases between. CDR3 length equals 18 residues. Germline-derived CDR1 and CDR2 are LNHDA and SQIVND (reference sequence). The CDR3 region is CASSILLSEHFSNQPQHF. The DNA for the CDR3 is TGTGCCAGTAGTATACTCTTATCGGAGCATTTTAGCAATCAGCCCCAGCATTTT.